The 11 T cell receptor beta chains given below trace back to one sample, sequenced in a study of blood T cell repertoires in COVID-19. The repertoire was sequenced with immunoSEQ multiplex PCR; TCRdb's copy has only in-frame clones and lacks some. This sample has more than 300,000 clones, with more than 75% found just once. The specimen was peripheral blood. All receptors come from a woman in her twenties or thirties with COVID-19, enrolled during active disease.

The chain carries TRBV30 and TRBJ1-4; 10 bases are a match to TRBD1. Germline V gene sequence: CDR1 GTSNPN, CDR2 SVGIG (reference sequence). The CDR3 totals 16 residues. J gave up 7 bases and V 2 bases, and 10 bases lay outside the gene matches. In nucleotides, the CDR3 is TGTGCCTGGAGTCGAGACTCGGGACAGGGGCGTGAAAAACTGTTTTTT. Translation: CAWSRDSGQGREKLFF.

The V gene is TRBV18, the J gene TRBJ2-7; 7 bases fit TRBD1. The CDR3 has 15 residues. Germline lookup yields CDR1 KGHSH and CDR2 LQKENI. J was trimmed by 4 bases and V by 7 bases; bases with no gene match: 13. The CDR3 protein is CASFLDRDSAYEQYF. CDR3 nucleotide sequence: TGTGCCAGCTTCCTAGACAGGGACAGCGCGTACGAGCAGTACTTC.

This chain joins TRBV30 and TRBJ1-2, with 9 bases lining up with TRBD1. Germline CDR1 reads GTSNPN; CDR2 reads SVGIG (reference sequence). With 3 bases clipped from V and 3 bases from J, the junction kept 2 bases outside the gene matches. CDR3 length: 13 residues. CDR3 in DNA: TGTGCCTGGAGACAGGGGGCGGACTATGGCTACACCTTC. Residues: CAWRQGADYGYTF.

CDR3 sequence: CASSPSGDHQPQHF. CDR3 in DNA: TGTGCCAGCAGCCCTTCGGGGGACCATCAGCCCCAGCATTTT. The chain is built from TRBV9 and TRBJ1-5, with TRBD1 as a possible D gene (5 bases). The CDR3 is made up of 14 amino acids. V shed 4 bases and J shed 5 bases, with 13 bases lying between them. Per the germline V gene, CDR1 is SGDLS and CDR2 is YYNGEE.

The chain recombines TRBV6-6 with TRBJ2-1; D is uncertain. The CDR3 length is 14 residues. CDR1 and CDR2 (germline): MNHNY, SVGAGI (reference sequence). Trimming removed 1 base at V and 7 bases at J, with 11 bases between. CDR3 region: CASSYLLHPNEQFF. Written as DNA, the CDR3 is TGTGCCAGCAGTTACTTACTGCATCCGAATGAGCAGTTCTTC.

A remark on this clone: This same CDR3 is encoded by further DNA sequences in the sample. The chain is built from TRBV28 and TRBJ2-7; no clear D gene. From germline, CDR1 is MDHEN and CDR2 SYDVKM. Trimming took 5 bases from V and 3 from J, leaving 5 bases between them. CDR3 length: 11 amino acids. For the CDR3, the DNA is TGTGCCAGCAGTGCAGACTACGAGCAGTACTTC. It specifies CASSADYEQYF.

This clone was counted between two and nine times. The chain recombines TRBV9 with TRBJ2-3, with D hard to call. Germline V CDR1 and CDR2: SGDLS, YYNGEE. V dropped 6 bases and J dropped 6 bases, with 20 bases sitting between them. The CDR3 is 15 amino acids. The CDR3 sequence is CASTPHARSQDTQYF. DNA of the CDR3: TGTGCCAGCACCCCCCATGCGCGGAGCCAGGATACGCAGTATTTT. Supplemented by reference TRBV9 and TRBJ2-3, the full variable domain reads DSGVTQTPKHLITATGQRVTLRCSPRSGDLSVYWYQQSLDQGLQFLIQYYNGEERAKGNILERFSAQQFPDLHSELNLSSLELGDSALYFCASTPHARSQDTQYFGPGTRLTVL.

The rearrangement links TRBV24-1 to TRBJ2-1; D is possibly TRBD2 (6 bases). The germline V gene encodes CDR1 KGHDR and CDR2 SFDVKD. The CDR3 has 16 residues. V was clipped by 3 bases and J by 3 bases, with 14 bases between them. The CDR3 DNA is TGTGCCACCAGTGATGCGCTTAGCGGACTCTACAATGAGCAGTTCTTC. Translated, it gives CATSDALSGLYNEQFF.

The rearrangement uses TRBV5-1 and TRBJ2-1; 10 nucleotides line up with TRBD2. Per germline, CDR1 SGHRS and CDR2 YFSETQ. The CDR3 contains 16 residues. V shed 3 bases, J shed 3 bases, and the junction held 6 bases outside the gene matches. CDR3 in amino acids: CASSYIAGGVYNEQFF. CDR3 coding DNA: TGCGCCAGCAGCTATATAGCGGGAGGCGTCTACAATGAGCAGTTCTTC.

This clone was detected many times. The CDR3 DNA is TGTGCCAGCACCCGGGACAGGGACTACGAGCAGTACTTC. Its protein is CASTRDRDYEQYF. The chain links TRBV2 to TRBJ2-7; 9 bases align to TRBD1. The junction had 4 bases not matched to a gene; V was cut back by 7 bases and J by 3 bases. The CDR3 spans 13 residues. Germline CDR1 and CDR2: SNHLY and FYNNEI.

The CDR3 here is CAWGLNQPQHF. The CDR3 coding sequence is TGTGCCTGGGGCTTAAATCAGCCCCAGCATTTT. This sequence joins TRBV30 and TRBJ1-5; D is unresolved. Germline values: CDR1 GTSNPN, CDR2 SVGIG (reference sequence). The V end lost 5 bases, the J end lost 4 bases, and 6 bases lay between the germline ends. This CDR3 is built from 11 residues.